A single sample is the source of the 12 T cell receptor beta chains below, sequenced in a study of OX40 agonist ivuxolimab in advanced cancers. The repertoire was sequenced with immunoSEQ multiplex PCR; TCRdb's copy has only in-frame clones and lacks some. The data contain about 37,000 clones, more than 85% of them singletons. Sequencing used CD4+ or CD8+ T cells sorted from blood, obtained in a trial of the OX40 agonist ivuxolimab. The receptors come from an adult with an advanced solid tumor such as melanoma, head and neck, liver or kidney cancer.

The rearrangement joins TRBV30 to TRBJ2-7; 10 bases agree with TRBD2. CDR1 GTSNPN and CDR2 SVGIG come from the germline V gene (reference sequence). The CDR3 loop spans 13 amino acids. Trimming cost V 8 bases and J 1 base; bases outside gene matches: 5. The CDR3 DNA sequence: TGTGCCCTAGCGGGGGAAGGGTCCTACGAGCAGTACTTC. This encodes CALAGEGSYEQYF.

The rearrangement uses TRBV7-9 and TRBJ1-2; 8 bases agree with TRBD1. The length of the CDR3 is 16 residues. With 2 bases clipped from V and 5 bases from J, the junction kept 10 bases outside the gene matches. From germline, CDR1 is SEHNR and CDR2 FQNEAQ (reference sequence). CDR3 amino acids: CASSLSTGGVGYGYTF. The CDR3 DNA is TGTGCCAGCAGCTTAAGTACAGGGGGTGTTGGGTATGGCTACACCTTC.

This clone was picked up one time. V usage is TRBV11-2 and J usage is TRBJ2-4; D is perhaps TRBD2 (5 bases). This CDR3 contains 14 residues. The germline gives CDR1 SGHAT, CDR2 FQNNGV. Trimming removed 5 bases from V and 4 bases from J, with 12 bases in between. CDR3 bases: TGTGCCAGCAGCAAGACTACCCCAAAAAACATTCAGTACTTC. This encodes CASSKTTPKNIQYF.

This clone has a single count. This chain connects TRBV5-4 to TRBJ2-1, with no clear D. Trimming pared 4 bases from V and 2 bases from J, leaving 1 base between. In germline, CDR1 is SGHNT, CDR2 YYREEE (reference sequence). The CDR3 runs to 11 residues. The CDR3, as DNA: TGTGCCAGCAGCACCTACAATGAGCAGTTCTTC. As protein: CASSTYNEQFF.

V gene TRBV6-8 combines with J gene TRBJ1-2, with D perhaps TRBD1 (5 bases). CDR3 length: 14 amino acids. Trimming left V 6 bases short and J 5 bases short, with 16 bases between. Germline values: CDR1 MNHGY, CDR2 SAAAGT. Here the CDR3 DNA reads TGTGCCAGCAGCTTAGGGCAGGGTGGATATGGCTACACCTTC. It translates to CASSLGQGGYGYTF.

The rearrangement joins TRBV4-3 to TRBJ2-3; D is unclear. V was clipped by 0 bases and J by 3 bases, with 7 bases between them. The CDR3 is made up of 14 amino acids. The germline gives CDR1 LGHNA, CDR2 YSLEER. The CDR3 here is CASSQDRATDTQYF. The CDR3 nucleotides read TGCGCCAGCAGCCAAGATCGGGCGACAGATACGCAGTATTTT.

The chain employs TRBV4-1 and TRBJ2-7; D gene unclear. Between the trimmed V and J ends, which lost 2 bases and 4 bases, there was a span of 3 bases. This CDR3 is 11 amino acids long. Looked up from germline, CDR1 is MGHRA and CDR2 is YSYEKL. The CDR3: CASSQSYEQYF. DNA for the CDR3: TGCGCCAGCAGCCAATCGTACGAGCAGTACTTC.

V and J are TRBV10-1 and TRBJ2-7; D is possibly TRBD1 (6 bases). The CDR3 extends over 14 amino acids. Germline loops: CDR1 WNHNN, CDR2 SYGVQD (reference sequence). The V and J ends lost 3 bases and 5 bases respectively, with 14 bases between them. The CDR3 DNA sequence: TGCGCCAGCAGTGAAGCGGACAGTCTCAACGAGCAGTACTTC. This sequence encodes CASSEADSLNEQYF.

V usage is TRBV11-3 and J usage is TRBJ2-1, with TRBD1 matching over 9 bases. The CDR3 loop spans 15 amino acids. Germline CDR1 SGHNT, CDR2 YENEEA. After removal of 3 bases from V and 4 bases from J, the junction contained 4 bases not matched to a gene. This CDR3 is CASSLDRGIYNEQFF. CDR3 coding DNA: TGTGCCAGCAGCTTGGACAGGGGCATTTACAATGAGCAGTTCTTC.

Only a few counts were recorded for this clone. The V gene is TRBV4-2, the J gene TRBJ1-1, with D unresolved. The germline V and J ends were trimmed by 2 bases and 5 bases, with 12 bases remaining between them. CDR3 length: 14 amino acids. Germline CDR1 LGHNA, CDR2 YNFKEQ. The DNA for the CDR3 is TGTGCCAGCAGCCAAAGGACGACCACAACTGAAGCTTTCTTT. This sequence encodes CASSQRTTTTEAFF.

The chain uses TRBV7-9 and TRBJ2-5; 11 positions match TRBD2. With 1 base clipped from V and 2 bases from J, the junction kept 0 bases outside the gene matches. Germline assignment: CDR1 SEHNR and CDR2 FQNEAQ (reference sequence). The CDR3 is 15 residues long. This chain's CDR3 is CASSLVAGGQETQYF. The CDR3 bases are TGTGCCAGCAGCTTAGTAGCGGGGGGGCAAGAGACCCAGTACTTC.

This clone was recorded only once. The V and J genes are TRBV30 and TRBJ2-3, with 7 positions matching TRBD1. Per germline, CDR1 GTSNPN and CDR2 SVGIG (reference sequence). The CDR3 consists of 15 residues. V shed 4 bases, J shed 5 bases, and the junction held 12 bases outside the gene matches. The CDR3 region is CAWTDLDRERDTQYF. The CDR3 DNA reads TGTGCCTGGACCGACCTTGACAGGGAAAGAGATACGCAGTATTTT.